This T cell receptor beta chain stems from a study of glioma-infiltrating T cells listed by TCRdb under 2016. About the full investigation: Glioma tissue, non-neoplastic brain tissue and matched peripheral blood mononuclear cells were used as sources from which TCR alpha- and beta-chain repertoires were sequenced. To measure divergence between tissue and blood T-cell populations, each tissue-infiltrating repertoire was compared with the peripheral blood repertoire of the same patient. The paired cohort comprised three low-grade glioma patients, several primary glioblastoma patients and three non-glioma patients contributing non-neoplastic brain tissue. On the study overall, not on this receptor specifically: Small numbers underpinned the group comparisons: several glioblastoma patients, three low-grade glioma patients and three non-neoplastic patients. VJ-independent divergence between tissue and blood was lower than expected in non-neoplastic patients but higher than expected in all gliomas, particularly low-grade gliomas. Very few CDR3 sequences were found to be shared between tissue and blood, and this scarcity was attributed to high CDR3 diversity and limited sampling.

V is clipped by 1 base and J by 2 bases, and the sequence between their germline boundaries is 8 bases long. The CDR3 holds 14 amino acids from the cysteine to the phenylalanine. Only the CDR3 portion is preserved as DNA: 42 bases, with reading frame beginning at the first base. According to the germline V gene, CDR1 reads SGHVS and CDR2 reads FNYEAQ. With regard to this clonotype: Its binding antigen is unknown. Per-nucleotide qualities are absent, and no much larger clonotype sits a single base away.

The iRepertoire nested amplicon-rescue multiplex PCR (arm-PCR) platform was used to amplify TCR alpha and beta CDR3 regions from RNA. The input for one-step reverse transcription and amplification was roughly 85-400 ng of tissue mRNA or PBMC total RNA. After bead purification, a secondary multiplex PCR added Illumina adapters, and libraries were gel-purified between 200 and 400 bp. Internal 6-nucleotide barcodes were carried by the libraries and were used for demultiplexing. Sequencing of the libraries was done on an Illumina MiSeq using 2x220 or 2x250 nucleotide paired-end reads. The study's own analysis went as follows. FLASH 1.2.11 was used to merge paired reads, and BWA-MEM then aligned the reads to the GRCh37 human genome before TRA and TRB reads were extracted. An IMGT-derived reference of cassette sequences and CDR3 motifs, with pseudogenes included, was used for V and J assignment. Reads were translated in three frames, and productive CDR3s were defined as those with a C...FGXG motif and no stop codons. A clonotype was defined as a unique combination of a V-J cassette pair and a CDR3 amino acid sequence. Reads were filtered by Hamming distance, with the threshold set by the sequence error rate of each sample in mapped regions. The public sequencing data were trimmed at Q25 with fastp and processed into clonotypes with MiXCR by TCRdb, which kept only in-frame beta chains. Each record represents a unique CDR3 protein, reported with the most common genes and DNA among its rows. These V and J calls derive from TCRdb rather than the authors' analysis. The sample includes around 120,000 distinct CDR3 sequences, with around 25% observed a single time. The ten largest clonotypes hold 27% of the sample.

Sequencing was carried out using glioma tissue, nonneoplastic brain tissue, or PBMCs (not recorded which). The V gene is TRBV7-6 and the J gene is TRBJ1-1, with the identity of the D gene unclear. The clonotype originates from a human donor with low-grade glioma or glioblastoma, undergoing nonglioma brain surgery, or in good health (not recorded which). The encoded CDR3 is CASSLVTANTEAFF. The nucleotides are TGTGCCAGCAGCTTAGTCACAGCAAACACTGAAGCTTTCTTT. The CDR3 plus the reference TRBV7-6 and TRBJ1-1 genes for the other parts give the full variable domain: GAGVSQSPRYKVTKRGQDVALRCDPISGHVSLYWYRQALGQGPEFLTYFNYEAQQDKSGLPNDRFSAERPEGSISTLTIQRTEQRDSAMYRCASSLVTANTEAFFGQGTRLTVV.